Below are 7 T cell receptor beta chains sequenced from a single sample in a study of cytomegalovirus exposure and HLA in healthy donors. The PCR was carried out with 60 Vbeta primers and 13 Jbeta primers. Data came from immunoSEQ multiplex PCR; TCRdb stores just in-frame clones and leaves some out. Here the sample spans about 220,000 clones, about 75% being singletons. Material for sequencing was PBMCs. These receptors were obtained from a woman aged 30 to 39 in good health and CMV-seronegative.

The chain carries TRBV11-2 and TRBJ2-7, with 9 bases aligning to TRBD1. J was trimmed by 6 bases and V by 2 bases; bases with no gene match: 8. The CDR3 runs to 15 residues. CDR1 and CDR2 from the germline V gene are SGHAT and FQNNGV. The CDR3 reads CASSLLRTGASEQYF. Written as DNA, the CDR3 is TGTGCCAGCAGCTTATTGCGGACAGGGGCCTCCGAGCAGTACTTC.

This chain connects TRBV4-1 to TRBJ2-7; D is possibly TRBD1 (6 bases). The CDR3 runs 15 residues. Germline CDR1 reads MGHRA; CDR2 reads YSYEKL. V gave up 4 bases and J gave up 0 bases, with 13 bases separating them. In nucleotides, the CDR3 is TGCGCCAGCAGCCTATCGACAGGAGGCTCCTACGAGCAGTACTTC. Amino acid sequence: CASSLSTGGSYEQYF.

The chain recombines TRBV29-1 with TRBJ2-7, with D possibly being TRBD2 (6 bases). The CDR3 is 15 residues long. Germline V gene sequence: CDR1 SQVTM, CDR2 ANQGSEA. Trimming stripped 6 bases from V and 2 bases from J, with 20 bases between. CDR3 protein: CSVRVGDRETYEQYF. DNA of the CDR3: TGCAGCGTACGAGTCGGGGACCGGGAGACCTACGAGCAGTACTTC.

This rearrangement joins TRBV6-5 to TRBJ2-1; D is undetermined. Germline CDR1 and CDR2: MNHEY and SVGAGI. The V and J ends lost 0 bases and 8 bases respectively, with 14 bases between them. CDR3 length: 15 amino acids. CDR3: CASSYSVELSHEQFF. The CDR3 DNA reads TGTGCCAGCAGTTACTCTGTAGAACTTTCCCATGAGCAGTTCTTC.

The chain has TRBV5-6 and TRBJ2-2; TRBD1 matches 11 bases. The J segment lost 5 bases and the V segment lost 6 bases, leaving 9 bases of the junction unmatched. Per the germline V gene, CDR1 is SGHDT and CDR2 is YYEEEE. This CDR3 contains 16 residues. The CDR3 is CASTAAGTGGTGELFF. The CDR3 DNA follows: TGTGCCAGCACCGCTGCGGGGACAGGGGGGACCGGGGAGCTGTTTTTT.

The J gene is TRBJ1-5, the V gene TRBV6-5; D is perhaps TRBD1 (5 bases). The CDR3 covers 13 residues. The ends were cut back, 8 bases at V and 2 bases at J, with 10 bases in the middle. The V gene's germline CDR1 is MNHEY and CDR2 SVGAGI. Written as DNA, the CDR3 is TGTGCCAGCTCCTGGGGGGGCAATCAGCCCCAGCATTTT. This gives the protein CASSWGGNQPQHF.

The chain carries TRBV6-6 and TRBJ2-1; the D gene is possibly TRBD2 (6 bases). Trimming took off 7 bases at V and 7 bases at J, with 14 bases between the two ends. From germline, CDR1 is MNHNY and CDR2 SVGAGI (reference sequence). The CDR3 spans 13 residues. In nucleotides, the CDR3 is TGTGCCAGCAAGCCGGGAGCGGTAAATGAGCAGTTCTTC. This translates into CASKPGAVNEQFF.